One and the same sample provided the 30 T cell receptor beta chains below, sequenced in a study of vaccination and CD4 T cells after COVID-19. The Oncomine TCR Beta short-read assay was what sequenced the DNA obtained from cultured CD4+ T cells. TCRdb called the PCR reads again in MiXCR, with one record for every CDR3 protein. This table has 17,000 or so distinct CDR3 sequences, roughly 31% appearing once. As for treatment: approximately nine-day PBMC culture with coronavirus spike peptide pools or control peptides (ViraFEST assay). Their antigen targets remain unknown. Input material: cultured CD4+ T cells from blood. These receptors came from a human donor with COVID-19.

The chain employs TRBV12-3 or TRBV12-4 and TRBJ2-5; D call uncertain. The CDR3 has 11 residues. V was pared by 3 bases and J by 4 bases, with 3 bases between. Here the CDR3 DNA reads TGTGCCAGCAGTTTTTCAGAGACCCAGTACTTC. This codes for CASSFSETQYF.

The V and J genes are TRBV2 and TRBJ1-2, with 12 bases identical to TRBD1. The V gene end was trimmed by 2 bases and the J gene end by 8 bases; junction bases not matched to a gene: 6. The CDR3 runs to 15 residues. From germline, CDR1 is SNHLY and CDR2 FYNNEI. CDR3 nucleotide sequence: TGTGCCAGCAGTGAATTGGGACAGGGGGCCTCGGGCTACACCTTC. Its translation is CASSELGQGASGYTF.

The chain recombines TRBV10-3 with TRBJ2-3, with 8 positions matching TRBD2. V dropped 6 bases and J dropped 5; count of bases not matched to a gene: 22. This CDR3 contains 19 residues. Germline V gene sequence: CDR1 ENHRY, CDR2 SYGVKD. CDR3 in amino acids: CAIRGVGLAGEGGIDTQYF. CDR3 DNA: TGTGCCATCAGGGGAGTGGGGCTAGCGGGCGAGGGAGGCATAGATACGCAGTATTTT.

This clonotype was picked up a small number of times. This chain links TRBV12-3 or TRBV12-4 with TRBJ1-6, with TRBD1 identical over 10 bases. The CDR3 totals 14 residues. V dropped 6 bases and J dropped 9; count of bases not matched to a gene: 5. The CDR3 DNA is TGTGCCAGCAGAACCGGGACAGGGGTTTCACCCCTCCACTTT. Its translation is CASRTGTGVSPLHF.

The V gene is TRBV5-6, the J gene TRBJ1-4; no definite D call. V shed 1 base and J shed 0 bases, with 4 bases lying between them. The CDR3 sequence is 14 residues long. The V gene's germline CDR1 is SGHDT and CDR2 YYEEEE. CDR3 amino acids: CASSLKTTNEKLFF. The CDR3 nucleotides are TGTGCCAGCAGCTTGAAAACAACTAATGAAAAACTGTTTTTT.

CDR3 sequence (DNA): TGTGCCAGCCAAGACCTCGGACAGGGTTACGAGCAGTACTTC. This codes for CASQDLGQGYEQYF. The V and J genes are TRBV7-9 and TRBJ2-7; TRBD1 agrees at 8 bases. V dropped 8 bases and J dropped 4; count of bases not matched to a gene: 10. Per the germline V gene, CDR1 is SEHNR and CDR2 is FQNEAQ (reference sequence). CDR3 size: 14 residues. The variable domain in full, with the rest retrieved from reference TRBV7-9 and TRBJ2-7, is DTGVSQNPRHKITKRGQNVTFRCDPISEHNRLYWYRQTLGQGPEFLTYFQNEAQLEKSRLLSDRFSAERPKGSFSTLEIQRTEQGDSAMYLCASQDLGQGYEQYFGPGTRLTVT.

This chain uses TRBV6-1 with TRBJ1-3, with D possibly TRBD1 on 6 matching bases. From germline, CDR1 is MNHNS and CDR2 SASEGT. Between the trimmed V and J ends, which lost 6 bases and 1 base, there was a span of 13 bases. CDR3 size: 15 residues. CDR3: CASSITGRSGNTIYF. The CDR3 DNA is TGTGCCAGCAGCATCACAGGGCGATCTGGAAACACCATATATTTT.

This clonotype was counted only a few times. The junction differs from germline at one of its ends, possibly a read error. The gene calls are TRBV19 and TRBJ1-3; D might be TRBD1 (5 bases). This CDR3 comprises 14 residues. The germline V gene encodes CDR1 LNHDA and CDR2 SQIVND (reference sequence). The CDR3 sequence is CASKAGTSENTIYF. The CDR3 DNA reads TGTGCCAGTAAGGCCGGGACTTCTGAAAACACCATATATTTT.

This clonotype was seen a few times. This CDR3 reads CSARSGAGAYNEQFF. Here the CDR3 DNA reads TGCAGTGCTAGATCGGGAGCGGGGGCCTACAATGAGCAGTTCTTC. The chain couples TRBV20-1 to TRBJ2-1; TRBD2 aligns across 8 bases. CDR1 and CDR2 from the germline V gene are DFQATT and SNEGSKA (reference sequence). CDR3 size: 15 residues. The V and J ends lost 2 bases and 2 bases, in that order; junction bases with no gene match: 5.

This chain connects TRBV3-1 to TRBJ1-2, with 8 positions matching TRBD1. This CDR3 has 14 residues. Germline CDR1 LGHDT, CDR2 YNNKEL (reference sequence). Trimming at V came to 4 bases and at J to 5 bases, leaving 6 bases not matched to a gene. The CDR3 reads CASSPTGEKYGYTF. In DNA, the CDR3 is TGTGCCAGCAGCCCGACAGGGGAAAAGTATGGCTACACCTTC.

About this clonotype: Germline is not matched at one junction end, which may reflect a read error. The gene calls are TRBV11-1 and TRBJ2-7; D perhaps matches TRBD1 (6 bases). The CDR3 covers 15 residues. CDR1 is SGHAT and CDR2 is FQDESV in the germline V gene (reference sequence). The CDR3 coding sequence is TGTGTCAGCAGCTTCTCGACCAAGGGGGCCTACGAGCAGTACTTC. Protein sequence: CVSSFSTKGAYEQYF.

V and J are TRBV12-3 or TRBV12-4 and TRBJ2-3; 8 nucleotides agree with TRBD1. The V and J ends lost 2 bases and 1 base, in that order; junction bases with no gene match: 11. The CDR3 is 18 residues long. The CDR3 bases are TGTGCCAGCAGTTTACTTGGGAAACCGGGACAGGGCACAGATACGCAGTATTTT. Translating it yields CASSLLGKPGQGTDTQYF.

The rearrangement joins TRBV7-9 to TRBJ1-1, with D tentatively TRBD1 (5 bases). Trimming left V 5 bases short and J 4 bases short, with 14 bases between. The CDR3 loop spans 14 amino acids. Germline values: CDR1 SEHNR, CDR2 FQNEAQ (reference sequence). CDR3 bases: TGTGCCAGCAGCCGAGATGACAGTTCCACTGAAGCTTTCTTT. Translation: CASSRDDSSTEAFF.

This clonotype was detected a few times. The chain is built from TRBV30 and TRBJ2-7; possibly TRBD1 for D (6 bases). The ends were cut back, 1 base at V and 4 bases at J, with 11 bases in the middle. The V gene's germline CDR1 is GTSNPN and CDR2 SVGIG (reference sequence). This CDR3 region has 13 residues. CDR3 protein: CAWSEGEQYEQYF. CDR3 sequence (DNA): TGTGCCTGGAGTGAGGGGGAACAATACGAGCAGTACTTC.

This clonotype came up a few times. This sequence joins TRBV25-1 and TRBJ1-4, with unresolved D. The V gene's germline CDR1 is MGHDK and CDR2 SYGVNS. The CDR3 consists of 13 residues. Trimming removed 7 bases from V and 5 bases from J, with 11 bases in between. The CDR3 sequence is CASMIPENEKLFF. The CDR3 region has the DNA TGTGCCAGCATGATACCGGAAAATGAAAAACTGTTTTTT.

This sequence joins TRBV11-2 and TRBJ2-2; D uncertain. CDR3 size: 13 residues. Germline loops: CDR1 SGHAT, CDR2 FQNNGV. With 4 bases removed from V and 4 bases from J, the gap between germline ends came to 7 bases. CDR3 in amino acids: CASSSEFTGELFF. Here the CDR3 DNA reads TGTGCCAGCAGCTCGGAATTCACCGGGGAGCTGTTTTTT.

The chain links TRBV7-2 to TRBJ1-2; D not resolved. The V gene's germline CDR1 is SGHTA and CDR2 FQGNSA. V was shortened by 2 bases and J by 7 bases, with 8 bases between the two germline ends. This CDR3 has 12 residues. CDR3 nucleotides: TGTGCCAGCAGCTTAATTGGATCTGGCTACACCTTC. This sequence encodes CASSLIGSGYTF.

The chain recombines TRBV20-1 with TRBJ1-5; D perhaps matches TRBD1 (6 bases). The CDR3 loop spans 17 amino acids. Trimming removed 5 bases from V and 4 bases from J, with 24 bases in between. Germline V gene data show CDR1 as DFQATT and CDR2 as SNEGSKA (reference sequence). CDR3 nucleotide sequence: TGCAGTGCTGTGACCGGGAGCGGGGGCGGTGGGAATCAGCCCCAGCATTTT. It translates to CSAVTGSGGGGNQPQHF.

The table lists this clonotype with a few counts. J is TRBJ2-1 and V is TRBV25-1, with 7 positions matching TRBD2. The CDR3 extends over 15 amino acids. V dropped 5 bases and J dropped 3; count of bases not matched to a gene: 7. CDR1 MGHDK and CDR2 SYGVNS come from the germline V gene. The CDR3 nucleotides read TGTGCCAGCAGTAATAGCCGGGGGGTCTACAATGAGCAGTTCTTC. Protein sequence: CASSNSRGVYNEQFF.

V and J are TRBV10-2 and TRBJ2-3, with 10 bases identical to TRBD1. Trimming cost V 8 bases and J 4 bases; bases outside gene matches: 0. CDR3 size: 12 residues. The germline V gene encodes CDR1 WSHSY and CDR2 SAAADI. The CDR3: CASGQGADTQYF. As DNA, the CDR3 is TGCGCCAGCGGACAGGGGGCAGATACGCAGTATTTT.

The DNA of the CDR3 is TGTGCCAGTAGTATGGGACCGGTCACCTACGAGCAGTACTTC. This gives the protein CASSMGPVTYEQYF. The rearrangement uses TRBV19 and TRBJ2-7; D tentatively reads TRBD1 or TRBD2 (5 bases each). This CDR3 spans 14 amino acids. The V end lost 3 bases, the J end lost 2 bases, and 11 bases lay between the germline ends. Per the germline V gene, CDR1 is LNHDA and CDR2 is SQIVND (reference sequence).

This clonotype was detected a few times. V is TRBV7-2 and J is TRBJ1-1; TRBD1 aligns across 10 bases. The CDR3 spans 15 residues. In germline, CDR1 is SGHTA, CDR2 FQGNSA. V lost 5 bases and J lost 6; bases outside the gene matches: 9. CDR3 amino acids: CASSARDRGRPEAFF. The CDR3 DNA sequence: TGTGCCAGCAGCGCAAGAGACAGGGGGCGCCCTGAAGCTTTCTTT.

This clonotype was counted between two and nine times. V is TRBV6-1 and J is TRBJ2-5; 11 nucleotides match TRBD2. The junction had 4 bases not matched to a gene; V was cut back by 7 bases and J by 0 bases. The CDR3 is made up of 15 amino acids. The germline V gene has CDR1 MNHNS and CDR2 SASEGT. Here the CDR3 reads CASILAGGYQETQYF. As DNA, the CDR3 is TGTGCCAGCATCCTAGCGGGGGGCTACCAAGAGACCCAGTACTTC.

The chain employs TRBV24-1 and TRBJ2-3, with D possibly TRBD1 on 5 matching bases. Trimming stripped 4 bases from V and 9 bases from J, with 13 bases between. Germline V gene sequence: CDR1 KGHDR, CDR2 SFDVKD. The CDR3 is 13 residues long. The CDR3 sequence is CATSESRVGTQYF. CDR3 bases: TGTGCCACCAGTGAGAGCAGGGTTGGCACGCAGTATTTT.

A remark on this clonotype: An end of the junction does not agree with germline; a read error may underlie this. CDR3 DNA sequence: TGTGCCAGCAGCTTGGCTGAGTACTTAGGCTACACTTTC. Its protein is CASSLAEYLGYTF. V gene TRBV11-2 combines with J gene TRBJ1-2; D unclear. Germline V gene sequence: CDR1 SGHAT, CDR2 FQNNGV. The CDR3 consists of 13 residues.

This clonotype has more than one count but fewer than ten. CDR3 sequence reads: CASNRDLPNQPQHF. CDR3 in DNA: TGTGCCAGCAATAGGGACTTGCCCAATCAGCCCCAGCATTTT. The rearrangement uses TRBV27 and TRBJ1-5; D is possibly TRBD1 (5 bases). V gave up 7 bases and J gave up 3 bases, with 13 bases separating them. This CDR3 spans 14 amino acids. Germline V gene lookup returns CDR1 MNHEY and CDR2 SMNVEV (reference sequence).

V is TRBV12-3 or TRBV12-4 and J is TRBJ1-1; D possibly corresponds to TRBD1 (5 bases). This CDR3 has 14 residues. Deletions cut 3 bases from V and 1 base from J, with 9 bases between. The CDR3 sequence: CASSFRTGNTEAFF. The CDR3 DNA reads as TGTGCCAGCAGTTTCCGAACAGGGAACACTGAAGCTTTCTTT.

This clonotype was seen more than once but under ten times. The chain is built from TRBV6-1 and TRBJ1-1; weak D call: TRBD1 (6 bases). CDR1 is MNHNS, CDR2 SASEGT, per germline. V lost 3 bases, J lost 4 bases, and 15 bases lay in between. The CDR3 loop spans 15 amino acids. CDR3 sequence: CASSDRTVPATEAFF. The CDR3 nucleotides are TGTGCCAGCAGTGATAGGACAGTCCCGGCCACTGAAGCTTTCTTT.

This clonotype was counted only a few times. The chain recombines TRBV11-2 with TRBJ2-3, with 12 bases fitting TRBD2. From germline, CDR1 is SGHAT and CDR2 FQNNGV. The CDR3 is made up of 17 amino acids. V shed 3 bases and J 0 bases; nucleotides not matched to a gene: 4. CDR3: CASSLWTSGKSTDTQYF. CDR3 DNA sequence: TGTGCCAGCAGCTTGTGGACTAGCGGGAAAAGCACAGATACGCAGTATTTT.

This clonotype was observed a few times. The V and J genes are TRBV11-2 and TRBJ2-7; tentative D call: TRBD2 (6 bases). CDR1 and CDR2 (germline): SGHAT, FQNNGV. Trimming pared 5 bases from V and 4 bases from J, leaving 21 bases between. The CDR3 is 16 residues long. The CDR3 DNA is TGTGCCAGCAGCCCAGTTTTTAGGGGAGGACTATACGAGCAGTACTTC. This translates into CASSPVFRGGLYEQYF.